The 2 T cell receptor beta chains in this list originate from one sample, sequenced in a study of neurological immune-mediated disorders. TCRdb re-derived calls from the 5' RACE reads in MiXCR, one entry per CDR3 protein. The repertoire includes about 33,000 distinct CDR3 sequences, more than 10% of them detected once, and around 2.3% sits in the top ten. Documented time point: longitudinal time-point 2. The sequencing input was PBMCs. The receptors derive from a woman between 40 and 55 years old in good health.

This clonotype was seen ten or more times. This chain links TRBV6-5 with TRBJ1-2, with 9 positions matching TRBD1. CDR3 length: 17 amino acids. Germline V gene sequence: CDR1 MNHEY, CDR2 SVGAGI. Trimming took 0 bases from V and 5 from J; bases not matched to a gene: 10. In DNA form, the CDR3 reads TGTGCCAGCAGTTACTCTTTCGGGACAGGGCAACGATATGGCTACACCTTC. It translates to CASSYSFGTGQRYGYTF.

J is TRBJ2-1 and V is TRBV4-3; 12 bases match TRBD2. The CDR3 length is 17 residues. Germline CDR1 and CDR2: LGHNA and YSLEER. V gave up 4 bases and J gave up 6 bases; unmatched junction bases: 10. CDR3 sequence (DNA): TGCGCCAGCAGCCCCGAATCACTAGCGGGGGGCCCCAATGAGCAGTTCTTC. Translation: CASSPESLAGGPNEQFF.